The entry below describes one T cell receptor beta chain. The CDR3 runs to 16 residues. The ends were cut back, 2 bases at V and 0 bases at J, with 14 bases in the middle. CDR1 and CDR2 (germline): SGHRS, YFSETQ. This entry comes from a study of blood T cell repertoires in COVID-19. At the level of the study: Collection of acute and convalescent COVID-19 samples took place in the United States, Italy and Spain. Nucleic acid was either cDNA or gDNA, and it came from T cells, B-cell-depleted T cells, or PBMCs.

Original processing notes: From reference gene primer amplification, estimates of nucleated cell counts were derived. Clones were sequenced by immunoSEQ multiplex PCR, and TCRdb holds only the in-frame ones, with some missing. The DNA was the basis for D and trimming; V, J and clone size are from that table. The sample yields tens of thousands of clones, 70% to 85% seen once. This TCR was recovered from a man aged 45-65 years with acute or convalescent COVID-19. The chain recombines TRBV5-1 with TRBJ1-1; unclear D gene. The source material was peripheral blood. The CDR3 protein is CASSLATGNMNTEAFF. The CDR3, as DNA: TGCGCCAGCAGCTTAGCCACCGGGAACATGAACACTGAAGCTTTCTTT.